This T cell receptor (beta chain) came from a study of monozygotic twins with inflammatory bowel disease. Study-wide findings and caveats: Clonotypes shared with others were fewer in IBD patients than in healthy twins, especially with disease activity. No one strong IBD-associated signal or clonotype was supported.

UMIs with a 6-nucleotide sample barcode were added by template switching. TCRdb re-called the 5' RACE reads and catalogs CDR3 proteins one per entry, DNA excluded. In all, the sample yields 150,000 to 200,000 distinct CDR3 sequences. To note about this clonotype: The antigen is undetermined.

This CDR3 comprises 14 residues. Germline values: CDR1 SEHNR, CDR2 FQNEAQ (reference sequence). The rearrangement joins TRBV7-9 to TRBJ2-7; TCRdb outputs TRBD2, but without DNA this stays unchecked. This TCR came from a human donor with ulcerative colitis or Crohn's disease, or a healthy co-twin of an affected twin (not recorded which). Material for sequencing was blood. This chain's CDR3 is CASSQGLEDAEQYF.